This T cell receptor (beta chain) appears in the sequencing data of a study of blood T cell repertoires in COVID-19 (TCRdb year 2020). For context, the study as a whole: The collaborator samples originated in the United States, Italy and Spain and spanned the acute and convalescent phases of COVID-19. Sample metadata almost always included a de-identified subject ID, COVID-19 status, age in years and sex. The repertoires were released in a freely available public database meant as a resource for research on the immune response to SARS-CoV-2. The dataset comprised deeply sampled blood TCRbeta repertoires from subjects exposed to, actively infected with, or recovered from COVID-19. The samples were drawn from the first 160 participants of the ongoing ImmuneRACE study and from under 1,500 subjects provided by 6 global collaborators. Where HLA class I and class II types were available, the types were taken from metadata supplied by the sample provider, not from assay-based typing. The material from the prospective study consisted of cDNA or gDNA derived from T cells, B-cell-depleted T cells, or PBMCs.

As for this clone: It has no known antigen specificity. Base quality data are lacking; no much larger clone is found one base away.

Each collaborating institution followed its own protocols to collect whole blood in K2EDTA tubes. Collaborator samples were shipped for TCRbeta analysis as frozen whole blood, isolated PBMCs, or DNA extracted from either sample type. TCRbeta CDR3 regions were amplified from genomic DNA by means of the immunoSEQ Assay, a bias-controlled multiplex PCR. The authors processed their data as follows. Nucleated cell counts per sample were estimated from amplification of reference gene primers within the assay. To quantify the absolute abundance of each unique TCRbeta CDR3 rearrangement, sequence reads were collapsed and filtered. For each sample, productive Simpson clonality was calculated as the square root of Simpson's diversity index across productive rearrangements. This is the immuneACCESS table as TCRdb keeps it, with only in-frame sequences that have V and J called. A part of the clones is gone; compared with another copy, unresolved V genes explain less than half, and the rest is unexplained. V and J calls and clone size are copied from that table; D and trimming were computed from the DNA. The sample contains some 120,000 clones, around four fifths of them found a single time. 20% to 25% of the sample goes to the ten largest clones.

The paper's findings and limits, for the study overall: Clinical and demographic metadata were provided uncurated, with the amount varying by source and participant.

From the cysteine through the phenylalanine, the CDR3 covers 16 amino acids. The only DNA kept is the CDR3, 48 bases in frame from the first base. Between the V and J ends, shortened by 4 bases and 2 bases respectively, the junction contains 18 bases. The germline V gene (reference sequence) provides CDR1 PRHDT and CDR2 FYEKMQ. Sequencing was performed on peripheral blood. Recombination linked TRBV13 to TRBJ2-7; a tentative D call is TRBD1 (6 bases match). This receptor was taken from a human donor in a cohort sampled during active COVID-19. The sequenced DNA: TGTGCCAGCAGCTCAGGACAGCTGCTGGTACCCTACGAGCAGTACTTC. It translates to CASSSGQLLVPYEQYF. Beyond the CDR3, the reference TRBV13 and TRBJ2-7 genes provide the residues; the full variable domain reads: AAGVIQSPRHLIKEKRETATLKCYPIPRHDTVYWYQQGPGQDPQFLISFYEKMQSDKGSIPDRFSAQQFSDYHSELNMSSLELGDSALYFCASSSGQLLVPYEQYFGPGTRLTVT.